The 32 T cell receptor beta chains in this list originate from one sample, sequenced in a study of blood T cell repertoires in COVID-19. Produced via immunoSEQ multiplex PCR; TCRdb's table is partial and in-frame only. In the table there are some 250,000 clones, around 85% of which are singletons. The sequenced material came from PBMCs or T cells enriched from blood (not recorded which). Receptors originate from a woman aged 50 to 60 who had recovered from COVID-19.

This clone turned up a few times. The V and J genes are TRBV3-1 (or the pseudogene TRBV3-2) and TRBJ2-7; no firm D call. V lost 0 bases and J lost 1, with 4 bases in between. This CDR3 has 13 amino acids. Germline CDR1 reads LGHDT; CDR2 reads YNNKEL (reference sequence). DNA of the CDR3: TGTGCCAGCAGCCAAGACATGTCCTACGAGCAGTACTTC. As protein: CASSQDMSYEQYF.

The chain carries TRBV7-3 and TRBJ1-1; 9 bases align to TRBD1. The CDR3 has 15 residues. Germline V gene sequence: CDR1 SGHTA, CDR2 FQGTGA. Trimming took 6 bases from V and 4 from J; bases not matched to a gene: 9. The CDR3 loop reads CASRPTGGDGTEAFF. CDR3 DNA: TGTGCCAGCAGGCCTACAGGGGGCGACGGCACTGAAGCTTTCTTT.

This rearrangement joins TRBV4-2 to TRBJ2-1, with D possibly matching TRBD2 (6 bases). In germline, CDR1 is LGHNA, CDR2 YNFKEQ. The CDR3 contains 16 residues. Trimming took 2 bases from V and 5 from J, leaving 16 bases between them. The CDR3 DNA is TGTGCCAGCAGCCAACTACTGGAGGGACCCCACAATGAGCAGTTCTTC. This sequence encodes CASSQLLEGPHNEQFF.

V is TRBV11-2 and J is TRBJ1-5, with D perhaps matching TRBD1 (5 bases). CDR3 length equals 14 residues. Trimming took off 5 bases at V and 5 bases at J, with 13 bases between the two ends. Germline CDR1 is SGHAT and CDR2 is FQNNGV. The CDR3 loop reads CASSPAGEDQPQHF. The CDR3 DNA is TGTGCCAGCAGCCCTGCGGGGGAGGATCAGCCCCAGCATTTT.

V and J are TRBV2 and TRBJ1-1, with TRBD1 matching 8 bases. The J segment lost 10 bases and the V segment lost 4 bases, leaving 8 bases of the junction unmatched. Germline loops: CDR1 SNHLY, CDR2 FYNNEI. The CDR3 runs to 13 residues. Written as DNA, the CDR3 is TGTGCCAGCAGTGGACAGGGGAATATTGGAGCTTTCTTT. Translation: CASSGQGNIGAFF.

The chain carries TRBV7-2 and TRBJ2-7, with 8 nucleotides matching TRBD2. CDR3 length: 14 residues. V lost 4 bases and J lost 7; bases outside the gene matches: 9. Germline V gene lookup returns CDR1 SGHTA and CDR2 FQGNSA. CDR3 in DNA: TGTGCCAGCAGCTATACAGCGGGGGCGTGGGAGCAGTACTTC. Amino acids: CASSYTAGAWEQYF.

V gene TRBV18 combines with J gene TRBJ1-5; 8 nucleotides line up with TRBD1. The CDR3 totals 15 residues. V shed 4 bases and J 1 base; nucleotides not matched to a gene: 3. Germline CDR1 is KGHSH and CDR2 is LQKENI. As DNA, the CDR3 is TGTGCCAGCTCACGCGGGACAGGCAGCAATCAGCCCCAGCATTTT. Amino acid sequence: CASSRGTGSNQPQHF.

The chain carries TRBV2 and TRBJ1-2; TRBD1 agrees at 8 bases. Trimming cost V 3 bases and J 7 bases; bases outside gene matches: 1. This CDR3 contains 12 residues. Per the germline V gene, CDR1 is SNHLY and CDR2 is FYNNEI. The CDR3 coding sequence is TGTGCCAGCAGTGACAGGGGGCTTGGCTACACCTTC. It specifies CASSDRGLGYTF.

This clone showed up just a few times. For the CDR3, the DNA is TGTGCCAGCAGGTCTGGGACTAGCGGGAGGGGATCGATGTTTTTT. Residues: CASRSGTSGRGSMFF. The rearrangement joins TRBV28 to TRBJ2-2, with 16 bases matching TRBD2. The CDR3 runs 15 residues. V trimming: 6 bases; J trimming: 15 bases; junction bases outside the gene matches: 10. Germline lookup yields CDR1 MDHEN and CDR2 SYDVKM.

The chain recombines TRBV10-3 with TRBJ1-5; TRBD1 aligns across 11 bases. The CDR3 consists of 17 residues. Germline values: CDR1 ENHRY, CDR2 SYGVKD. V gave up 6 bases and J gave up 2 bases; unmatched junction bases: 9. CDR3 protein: CAISRDRGFGGNQPQHF. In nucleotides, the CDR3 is TGTGCCATCAGCCGGGACAGGGGGTTCGGAGGCAATCAGCCCCAGCATTTT.

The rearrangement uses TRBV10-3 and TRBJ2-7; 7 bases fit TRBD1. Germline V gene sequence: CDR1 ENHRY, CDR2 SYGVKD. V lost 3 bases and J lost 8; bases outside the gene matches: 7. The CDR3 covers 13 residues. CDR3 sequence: CAISDHGTEQQYF. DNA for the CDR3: TGTGCCATCAGTGACCACGGGACAGAACAGCAGTACTTC.

In DNA form, the CDR3 reads TGTGCCACCACTAGCGGGTCCGGGCCTACGCATCAGTACTTC. Its translation: CATTSGSGPTHQYF. This sequence joins TRBV10-3 and TRBJ2-7; 9 positions match TRBD2. The germline V gene encodes CDR1 ENHRY and CDR2 SYGVKD. This CDR3 spans 14 amino acids. J gave up 10 bases and V 10 bases, and 17 bases lay outside the gene matches.

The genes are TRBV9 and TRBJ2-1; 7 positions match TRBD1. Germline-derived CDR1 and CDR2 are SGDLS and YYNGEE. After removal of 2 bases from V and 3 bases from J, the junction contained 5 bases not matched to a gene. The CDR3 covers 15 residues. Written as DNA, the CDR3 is TGTGCCAGCAGCGTCACAGGGGCTTTCTACAATGAGCAGTTCTTC. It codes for CASSVTGAFYNEQFF.

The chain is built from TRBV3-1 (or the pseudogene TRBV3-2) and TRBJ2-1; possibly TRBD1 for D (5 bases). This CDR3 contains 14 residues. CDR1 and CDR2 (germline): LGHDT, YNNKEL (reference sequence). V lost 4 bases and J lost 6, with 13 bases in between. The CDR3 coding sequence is TGTGCCAGCAGCCGCGTAGGGGTCTCCAATGAGCAGTTCTTC. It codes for CASSRVGVSNEQFF.

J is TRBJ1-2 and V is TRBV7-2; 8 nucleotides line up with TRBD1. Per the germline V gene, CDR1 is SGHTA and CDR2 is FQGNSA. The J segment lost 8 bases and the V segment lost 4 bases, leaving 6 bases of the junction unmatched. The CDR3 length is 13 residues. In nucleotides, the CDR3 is TGTGCCAGCAGCTCTAGGGACAGGACCGGCTACACCTTC. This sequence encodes CASSSRDRTGYTF.

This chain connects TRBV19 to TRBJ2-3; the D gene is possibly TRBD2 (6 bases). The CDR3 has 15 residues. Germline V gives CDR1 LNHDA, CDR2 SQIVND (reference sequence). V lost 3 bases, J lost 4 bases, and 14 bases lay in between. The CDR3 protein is CASSMRGLTPDTQYF. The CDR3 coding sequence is TGTGCCAGTAGTATGCGGGGTCTGACCCCAGATACGCAGTATTTT.

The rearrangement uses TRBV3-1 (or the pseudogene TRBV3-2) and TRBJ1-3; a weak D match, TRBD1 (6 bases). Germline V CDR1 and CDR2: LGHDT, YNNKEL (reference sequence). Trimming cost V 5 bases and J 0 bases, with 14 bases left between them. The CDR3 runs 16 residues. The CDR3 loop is CASSARQAGSGNTIYF. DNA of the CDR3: TGTGCCAGCAGCGCCCGACAGGCGGGCTCTGGAAACACCATATATTTT.

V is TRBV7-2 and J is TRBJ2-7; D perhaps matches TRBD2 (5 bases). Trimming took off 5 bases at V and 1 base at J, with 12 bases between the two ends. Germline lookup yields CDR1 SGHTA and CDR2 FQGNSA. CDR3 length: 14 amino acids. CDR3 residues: CASSARTVSYEQYF. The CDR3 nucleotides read TGTGCCAGCAGCGCCCGGACTGTTTCCTACGAGCAGTACTTC. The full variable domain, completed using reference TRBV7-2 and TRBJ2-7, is GAGVSQSPSNKVTEKGKDVELRCDPISGHTALYWYRQSLGQGLEFLIYFQGNSAPDKSGLPSDRFSAERTGGSVSTLTIQRTQQEDSAVYLCASSARTVSYEQYFGPGTRLTVT.

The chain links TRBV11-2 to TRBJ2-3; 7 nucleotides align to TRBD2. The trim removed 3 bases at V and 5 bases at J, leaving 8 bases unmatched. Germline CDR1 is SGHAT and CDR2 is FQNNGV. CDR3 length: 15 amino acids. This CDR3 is CASSFFGEGRDTQYF. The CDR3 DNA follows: TGTGCCAGCAGCTTTTTTGGGGAGGGAAGAGATACGCAGTATTTT.

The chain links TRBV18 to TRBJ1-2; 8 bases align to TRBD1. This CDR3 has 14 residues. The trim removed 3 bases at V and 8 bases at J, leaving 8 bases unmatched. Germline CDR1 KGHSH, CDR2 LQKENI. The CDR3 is CASSPTGAMEGYTF. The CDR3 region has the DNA TGTGCCAGCTCACCGACAGGGGCTATGGAGGGCTACACCTTC.

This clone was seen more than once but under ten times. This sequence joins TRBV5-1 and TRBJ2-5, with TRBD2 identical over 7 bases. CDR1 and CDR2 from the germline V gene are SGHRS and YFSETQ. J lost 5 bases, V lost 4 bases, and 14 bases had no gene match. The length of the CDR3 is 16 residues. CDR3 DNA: TGCGCCAGCAGCCCCCTTTGGGCAGGGCGGGAGGAGACCCAGTACTTC. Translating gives CASSPLWAGREETQYF.

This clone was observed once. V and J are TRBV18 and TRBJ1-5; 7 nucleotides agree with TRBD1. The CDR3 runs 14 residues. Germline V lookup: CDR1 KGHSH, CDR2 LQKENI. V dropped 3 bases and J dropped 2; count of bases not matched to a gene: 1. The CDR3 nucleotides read TGTGCCAGCTCACCTGGGACAGGCAATCAGCCCCAGCATTTT. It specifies CASSPGTGNQPQHF.

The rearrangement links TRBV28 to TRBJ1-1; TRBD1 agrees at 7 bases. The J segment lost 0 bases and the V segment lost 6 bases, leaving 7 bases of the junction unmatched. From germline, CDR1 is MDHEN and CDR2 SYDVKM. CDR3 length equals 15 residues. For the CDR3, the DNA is TGTGCCAGCAGATTAGACAGGGCGCTGAACACTGAAGCTTTCTTT. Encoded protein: CASRLDRALNTEAFF.

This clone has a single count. CDR3 loop: CASGERASNTGELFF. The DNA of the CDR3 is TGTGCTAGTGGTGAGAGGGCATCGAACACCGGGGAGCTGTTTTTT. This chain joins TRBV12-5 and TRBJ2-2; D might be TRBD2 (5 bases). The V gene lost 5 bases and the J gene lost 0 bases, with 10 bases spanning the gap. CDR1 and CDR2 from the germline V gene are LGHNT and FRNRAP. The CDR3 consists of 15 residues.

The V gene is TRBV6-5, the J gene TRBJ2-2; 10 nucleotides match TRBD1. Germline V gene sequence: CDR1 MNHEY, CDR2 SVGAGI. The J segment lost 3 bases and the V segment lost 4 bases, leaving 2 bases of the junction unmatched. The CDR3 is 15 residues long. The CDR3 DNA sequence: TGTGCCAGCAGTTTAGGACAGGGGGACACCGGGGAGCTGTTTTTT. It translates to CASSLGQGDTGELFF.

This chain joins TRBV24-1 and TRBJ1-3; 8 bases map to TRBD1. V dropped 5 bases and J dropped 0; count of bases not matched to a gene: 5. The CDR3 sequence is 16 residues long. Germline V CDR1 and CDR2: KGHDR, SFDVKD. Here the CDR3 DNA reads TGTGCCACCAGTGGTACGGACAGGGCCTCTGGAAACACCATATATTTT. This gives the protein CATSGTDRASGNTIYF.

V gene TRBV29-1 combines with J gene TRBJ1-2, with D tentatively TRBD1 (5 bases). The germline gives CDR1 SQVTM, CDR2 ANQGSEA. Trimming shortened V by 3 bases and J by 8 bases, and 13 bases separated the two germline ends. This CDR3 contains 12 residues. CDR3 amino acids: CSVERQGGGYTF. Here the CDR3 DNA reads TGCAGCGTTGAGCGGCAGGGTGGAGGCTACACCTTC.

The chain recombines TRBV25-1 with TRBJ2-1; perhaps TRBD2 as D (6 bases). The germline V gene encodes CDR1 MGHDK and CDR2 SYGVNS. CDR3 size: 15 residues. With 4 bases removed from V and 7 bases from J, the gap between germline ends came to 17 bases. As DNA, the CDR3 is TGTGCCAGCAGTGCCCCTAGCGTTGGGGGGAATGAGCAGTTCTTC. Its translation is CASSAPSVGGNEQFF. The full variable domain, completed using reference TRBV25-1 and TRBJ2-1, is EADIYQTPRYLVIGTGKKITLECSQTMGHDKMYWYQQDPGMELHLIHYSYGVNSTEKGDLSSESTVSRIRTEHFPLTLESARPSHTSQYLCASSAPSVGGNEQFFGPGTRLTVL.

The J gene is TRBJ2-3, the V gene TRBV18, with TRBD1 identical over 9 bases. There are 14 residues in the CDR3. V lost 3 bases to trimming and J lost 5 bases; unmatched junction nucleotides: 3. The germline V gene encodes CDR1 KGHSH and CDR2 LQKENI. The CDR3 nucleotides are TGTGCCAGCTCACCCTGGACAGGGGAAGATACGCAGTATTTT. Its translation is CASSPWTGEDTQYF.

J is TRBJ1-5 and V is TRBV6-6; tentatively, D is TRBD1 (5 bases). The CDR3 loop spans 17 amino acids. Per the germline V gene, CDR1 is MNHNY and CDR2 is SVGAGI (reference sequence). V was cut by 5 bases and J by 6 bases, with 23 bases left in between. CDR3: CASSPREGRWGFQPQHF. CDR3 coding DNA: TGTGCCAGCAGTCCCCGGGAGGGGAGGTGGGGATTTCAGCCCCAGCATTTT.

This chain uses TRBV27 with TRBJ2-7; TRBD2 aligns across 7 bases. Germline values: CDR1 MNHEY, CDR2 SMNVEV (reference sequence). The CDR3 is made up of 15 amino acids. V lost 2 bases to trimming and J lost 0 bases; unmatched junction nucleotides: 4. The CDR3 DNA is TGTGCCAGCAGTTTACGGGGGGAAAGCTCCTACGAGCAGTACTTC. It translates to CASSLRGESSYEQYF.

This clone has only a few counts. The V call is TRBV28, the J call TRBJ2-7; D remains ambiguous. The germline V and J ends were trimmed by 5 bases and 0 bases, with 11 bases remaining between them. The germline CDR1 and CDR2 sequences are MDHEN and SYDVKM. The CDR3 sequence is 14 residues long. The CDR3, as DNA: TGTGCCAGCAGTGGAGTCGGCAGCTCCTACGAGCAGTACTTC. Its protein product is CASSGVGSSYEQYF. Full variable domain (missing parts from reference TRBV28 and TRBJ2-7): DVKVTQSSRYLVKRTGEKVFLECVQDMDHENMFWYRQDPGLGLRLIYFSYDVKMKEKGDIPEGYSVSREKKERFSLILESASTNQTSMYLCASSGVGSSYEQYFGPGTRLTVT.